This T cell receptor (beta chain) was sequenced in a study of control samples from healthy donors and cancer patients. TCRdb's table, derived via immunoSEQ multiplex PCR, lists solely in-frame clones and lacks some. In the table there are 75,000 to 90,000 clones, 85% of which are singletons. This CDR3 has 15 residues. Per the germline V gene, CDR1 is SQVTM and CDR2 is ANQGSEA. Trimming cost V 6 bases and J 4 bases, with 20 bases left between them. Sequencing was done on a sample of blood. This clonotype originated in a middle-aged woman in good health. The rearrangement joins TRBV29-1 to TRBJ2-3; weak D call: TRBD2 (5 bases). The CDR3 sequence is CSVDIDVARADTQYF. In nucleotides, the CDR3 is TGCAGCGTCGATATTGACGTGGCGAGGGCAGATACGCAGTATTTT.